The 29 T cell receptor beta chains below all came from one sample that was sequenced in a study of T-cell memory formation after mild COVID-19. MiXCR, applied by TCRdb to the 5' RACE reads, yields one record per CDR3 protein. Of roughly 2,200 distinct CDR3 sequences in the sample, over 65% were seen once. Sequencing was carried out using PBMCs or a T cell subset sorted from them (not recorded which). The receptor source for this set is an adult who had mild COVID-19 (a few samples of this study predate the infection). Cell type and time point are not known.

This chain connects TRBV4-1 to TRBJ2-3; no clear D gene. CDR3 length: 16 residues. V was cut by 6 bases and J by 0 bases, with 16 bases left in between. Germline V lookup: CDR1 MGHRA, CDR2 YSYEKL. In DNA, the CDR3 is TGCGCCAGCAGGAAGCTTTCCGGTACTAGCACAGATACGCAGTATTTT. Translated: CASRKLSGTSTDTQYF.

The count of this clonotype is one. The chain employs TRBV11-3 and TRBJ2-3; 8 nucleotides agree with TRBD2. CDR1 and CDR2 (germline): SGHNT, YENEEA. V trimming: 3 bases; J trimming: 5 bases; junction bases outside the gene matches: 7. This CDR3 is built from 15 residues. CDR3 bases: TGTGCCAGCAGCTTCATCGGGGCGGGAGGAGATACGCAGTATTTT. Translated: CASSFIGAGGDTQYF.

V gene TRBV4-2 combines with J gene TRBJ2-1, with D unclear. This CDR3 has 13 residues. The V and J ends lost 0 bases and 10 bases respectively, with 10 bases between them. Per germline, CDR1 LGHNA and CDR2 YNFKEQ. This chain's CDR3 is CASSQEGSHEQFF. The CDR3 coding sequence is TGTGCCAGCAGCCAAGAGGGCTCCCACGAGCAGTTCTTC.

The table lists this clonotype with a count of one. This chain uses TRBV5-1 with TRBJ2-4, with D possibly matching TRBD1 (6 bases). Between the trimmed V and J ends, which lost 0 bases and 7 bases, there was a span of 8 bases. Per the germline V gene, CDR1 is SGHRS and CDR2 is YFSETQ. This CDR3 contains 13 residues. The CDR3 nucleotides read TGCGCCAGCAGCTTGGCAGGGGCGAACATTCAGTACTTC. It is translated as CASSLAGANIQYF.

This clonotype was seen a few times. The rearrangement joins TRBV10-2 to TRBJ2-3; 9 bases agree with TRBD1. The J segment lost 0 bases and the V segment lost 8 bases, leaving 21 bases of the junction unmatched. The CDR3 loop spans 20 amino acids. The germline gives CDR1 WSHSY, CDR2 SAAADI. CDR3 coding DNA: TGCGCCAGCCCACGCTTTAAACCGGGACAGGGAGTAGTCAGCACAGATACGCAGTATTTT. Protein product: CASPRFKPGQGVVSTDTQYF.

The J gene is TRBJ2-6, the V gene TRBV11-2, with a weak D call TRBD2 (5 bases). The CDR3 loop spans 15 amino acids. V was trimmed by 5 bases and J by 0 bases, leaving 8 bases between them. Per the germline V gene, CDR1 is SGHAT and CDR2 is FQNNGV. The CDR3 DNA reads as TGTGCCAGCAGCCCGGGAAGCTCTGGGGCCAACGTCCTGACTTTC. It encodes CASSPGSSGANVLTF.

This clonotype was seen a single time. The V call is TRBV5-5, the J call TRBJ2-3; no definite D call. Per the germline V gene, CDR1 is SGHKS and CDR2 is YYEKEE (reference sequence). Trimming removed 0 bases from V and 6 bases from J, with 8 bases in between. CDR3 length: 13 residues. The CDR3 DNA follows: TGTGCCAGCAGCTTGGAGGTCAGGGATACGCAGTATTTT. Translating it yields CASSLEVRDTQYF.

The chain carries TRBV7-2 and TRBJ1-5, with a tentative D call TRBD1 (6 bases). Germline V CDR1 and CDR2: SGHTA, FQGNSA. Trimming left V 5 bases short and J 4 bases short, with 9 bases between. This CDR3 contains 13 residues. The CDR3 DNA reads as TGTGCCAGCAGCCAGGGGCATAATCAGCCCCAGCATTTT. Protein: CASSQGHNQPQHF.

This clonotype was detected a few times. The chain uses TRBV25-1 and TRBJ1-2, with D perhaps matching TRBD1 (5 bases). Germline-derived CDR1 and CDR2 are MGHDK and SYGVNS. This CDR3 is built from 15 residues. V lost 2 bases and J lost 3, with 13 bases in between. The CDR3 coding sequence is TGTGCCAGCAGTGAAACTGCAGAAGGGGACTATGGCTACACCTTC. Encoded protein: CASSETAEGDYGYTF.

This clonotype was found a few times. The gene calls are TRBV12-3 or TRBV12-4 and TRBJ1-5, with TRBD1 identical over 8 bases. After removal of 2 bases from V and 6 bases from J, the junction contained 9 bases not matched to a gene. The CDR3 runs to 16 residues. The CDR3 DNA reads TGTGCCAGCAGTTTAACGACAGGGGTGGGGTTTCAGCCCCAGCATTTT. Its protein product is CASSLTTGVGFQPQHF.

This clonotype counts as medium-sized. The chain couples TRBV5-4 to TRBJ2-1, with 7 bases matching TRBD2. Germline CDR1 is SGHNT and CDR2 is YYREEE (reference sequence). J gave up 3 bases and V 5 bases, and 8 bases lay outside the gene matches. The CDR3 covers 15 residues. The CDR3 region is CASRPGLEVYNEQFF. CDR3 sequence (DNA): TGTGCCAGCAGGCCTGGACTAGAGGTCTACAATGAGCAGTTCTTC.

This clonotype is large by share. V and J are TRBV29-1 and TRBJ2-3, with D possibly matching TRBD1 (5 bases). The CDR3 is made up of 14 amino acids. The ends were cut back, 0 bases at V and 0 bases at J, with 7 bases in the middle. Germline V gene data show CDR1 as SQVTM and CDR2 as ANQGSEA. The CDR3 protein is CSVEEGVSTDTQYF. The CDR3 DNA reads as TGCAGCGTTGAAGAAGGGGTTAGCACAGATACGCAGTATTTT.

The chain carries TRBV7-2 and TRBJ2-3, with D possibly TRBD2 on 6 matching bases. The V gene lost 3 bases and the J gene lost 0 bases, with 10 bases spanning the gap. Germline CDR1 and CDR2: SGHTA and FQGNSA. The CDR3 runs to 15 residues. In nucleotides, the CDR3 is TGTGCCAGCAGCTTCCGCCGGGGGAGCACAGATACGCAGTATTTT. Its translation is CASSFRRGSTDTQYF.

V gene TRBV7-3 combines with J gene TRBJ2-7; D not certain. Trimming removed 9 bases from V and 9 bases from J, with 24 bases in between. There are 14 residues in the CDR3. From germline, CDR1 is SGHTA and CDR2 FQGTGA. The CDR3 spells CASSGGTRTDTQYF. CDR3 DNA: TGTGCCAGTTCCGGCGGAACCCGCACAGATACGCAGTACTTC.

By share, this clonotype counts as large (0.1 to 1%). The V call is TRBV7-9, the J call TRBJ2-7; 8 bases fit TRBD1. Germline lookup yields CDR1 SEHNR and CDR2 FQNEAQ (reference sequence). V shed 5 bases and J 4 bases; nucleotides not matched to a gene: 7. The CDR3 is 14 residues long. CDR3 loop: CASSPRDRLYEQYF. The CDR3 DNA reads TGTGCCAGCAGCCCGCGGGACAGGTTGTACGAGCAGTACTTC.

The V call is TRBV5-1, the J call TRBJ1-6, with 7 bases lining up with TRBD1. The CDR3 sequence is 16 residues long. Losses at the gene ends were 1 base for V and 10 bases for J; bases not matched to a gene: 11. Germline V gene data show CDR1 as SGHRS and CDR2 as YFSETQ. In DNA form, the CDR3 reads TGCGCCAGCAGCTTGAAAGAGACAGGGTGGGAATCACCCCTCCACTTT. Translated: CASSLKETGWESPLHF.

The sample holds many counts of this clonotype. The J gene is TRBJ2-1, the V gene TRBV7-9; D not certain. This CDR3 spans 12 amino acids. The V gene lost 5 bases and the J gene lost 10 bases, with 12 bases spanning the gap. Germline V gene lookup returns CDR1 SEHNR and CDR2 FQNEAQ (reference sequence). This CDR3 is CASSLLGAEQFF. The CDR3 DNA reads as TGTGCCAGCAGCCTCCTAGGAGCCGAGCAGTTCTTC.

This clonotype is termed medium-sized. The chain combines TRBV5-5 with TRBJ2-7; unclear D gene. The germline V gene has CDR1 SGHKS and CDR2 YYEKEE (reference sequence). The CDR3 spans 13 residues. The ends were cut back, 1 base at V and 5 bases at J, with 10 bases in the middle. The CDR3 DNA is TGTGCCAGCAGCTTGCCCCCTGAGGACGAGCAGTACTTC. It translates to CASSLPPEDEQYF.

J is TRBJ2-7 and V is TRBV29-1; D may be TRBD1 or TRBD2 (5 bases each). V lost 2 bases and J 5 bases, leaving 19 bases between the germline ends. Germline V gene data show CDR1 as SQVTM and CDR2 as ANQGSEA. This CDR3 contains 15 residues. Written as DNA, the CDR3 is TGCAGCGTTGAAAAGAACGCAGCCGGGGCTGACGAGCAGTACTTC. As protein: CSVEKNAAGADEQYF.

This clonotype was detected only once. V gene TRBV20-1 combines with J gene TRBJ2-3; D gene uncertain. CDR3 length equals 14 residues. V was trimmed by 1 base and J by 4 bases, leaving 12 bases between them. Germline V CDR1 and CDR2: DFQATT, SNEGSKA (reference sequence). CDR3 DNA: TGCAGTGCTAGAGGGGCAGTGGTGGCAGATACGCAGTATTTT. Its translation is CSARGAVVADTQYF.

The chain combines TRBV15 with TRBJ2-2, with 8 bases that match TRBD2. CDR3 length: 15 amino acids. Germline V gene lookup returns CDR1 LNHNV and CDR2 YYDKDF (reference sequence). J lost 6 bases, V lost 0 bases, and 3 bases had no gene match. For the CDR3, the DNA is TGTGCCACCAGCAGAGATACGGGGGGGCCCGGGGAGCTGTTTTTT. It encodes CATSRDTGGPGELFF.

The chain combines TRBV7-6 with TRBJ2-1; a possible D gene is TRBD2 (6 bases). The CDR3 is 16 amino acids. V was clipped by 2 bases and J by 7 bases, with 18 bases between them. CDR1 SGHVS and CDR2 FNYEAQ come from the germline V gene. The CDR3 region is CASSLFGGIRWNEQFF. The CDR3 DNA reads TGTGCCAGCAGCTTATTCGGCGGGATAAGGTGGAATGAGCAGTTCTTC.

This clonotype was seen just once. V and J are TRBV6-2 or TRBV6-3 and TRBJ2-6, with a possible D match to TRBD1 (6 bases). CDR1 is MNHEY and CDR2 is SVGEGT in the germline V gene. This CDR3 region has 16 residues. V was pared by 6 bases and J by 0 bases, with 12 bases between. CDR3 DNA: TGTGCCAGCAGCCGACAGGAATTCTCTGGGGCCAACGTCCTGACTTTC. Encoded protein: CASSRQEFSGANVLTF.

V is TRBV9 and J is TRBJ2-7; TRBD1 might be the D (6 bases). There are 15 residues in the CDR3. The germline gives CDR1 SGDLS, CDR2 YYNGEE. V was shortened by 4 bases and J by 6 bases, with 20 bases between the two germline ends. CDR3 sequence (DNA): TGTGCCAGCAGCCCTTCACCCGGGACAAGGGGCGAGCAGTACTTC. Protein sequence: CASSPSPGTRGEQYF.

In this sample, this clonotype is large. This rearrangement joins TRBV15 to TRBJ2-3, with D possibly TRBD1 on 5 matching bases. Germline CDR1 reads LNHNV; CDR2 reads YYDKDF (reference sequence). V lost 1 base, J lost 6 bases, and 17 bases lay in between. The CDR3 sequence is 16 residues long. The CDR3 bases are TGTGCCACCAGCAGAGCCCTGGGGCAGAGTACGGATACGCAGTATTTT. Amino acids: CATSRALGQSTDTQYF. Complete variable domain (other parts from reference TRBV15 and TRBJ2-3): DAMVIQNPRYQVTQFGKPVTLSCSQTLNHNVMYWYQQKSSQAPKLLFHYYDKDFNNEADTPDNFQSRRPNTSFCFLDIRSPGLGDTAMYLCATSRALGQSTDTQYFGPGTRLTVL.

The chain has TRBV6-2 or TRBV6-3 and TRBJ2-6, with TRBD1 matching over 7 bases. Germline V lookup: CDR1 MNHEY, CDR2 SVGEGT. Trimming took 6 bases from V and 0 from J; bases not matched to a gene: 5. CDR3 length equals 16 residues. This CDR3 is CASSRTGSSGANVLTF. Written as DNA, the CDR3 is TGTGCCAGCAGCCGGACAGGCAGCTCTGGGGCCAACGTCCTGACTTTC.

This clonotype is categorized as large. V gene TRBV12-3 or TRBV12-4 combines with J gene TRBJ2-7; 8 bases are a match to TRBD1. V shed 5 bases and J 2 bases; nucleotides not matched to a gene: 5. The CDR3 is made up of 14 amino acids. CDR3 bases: TGTGCCAGCAGTCCGGACAGGGCGGCCTACGAGCAGTACTTC. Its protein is CASSPDRAAYEQYF.

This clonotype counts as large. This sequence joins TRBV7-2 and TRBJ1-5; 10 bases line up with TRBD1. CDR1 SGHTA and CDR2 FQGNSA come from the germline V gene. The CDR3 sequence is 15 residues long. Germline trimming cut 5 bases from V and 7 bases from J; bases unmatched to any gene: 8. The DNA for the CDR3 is TGTGCCAGCAGCCGGGACAGGGGCCGAACGCAGCCCCAGCATTTT. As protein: CASSRDRGRTQPQHF. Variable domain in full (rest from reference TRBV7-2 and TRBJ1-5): GAGVSQSPSNKVTEKGKDVELRCDPISGHTALYWYRQSLGQGLEFLIYFQGNSAPDKSGLPSDRFSAERTGGSVSTLTIQRTQQEDSAVYLCASSRDRGRTQPQHFGDGTRLSIL.

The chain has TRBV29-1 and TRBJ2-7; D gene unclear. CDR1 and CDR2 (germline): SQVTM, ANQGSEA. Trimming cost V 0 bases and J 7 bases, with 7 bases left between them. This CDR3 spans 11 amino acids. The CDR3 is CSVEDLGEQYF. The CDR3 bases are TGCAGCGTTGAAGATCTCGGGGAGCAGTACTTC.